This T cell receptor (beta chain) was identified during a study of blood T cell repertoires in COVID-19. Overall study context: The United States, Italy and Spain were the sources of the acute and convalescent COVID-19 samples. T cells, B-cell-depleted T cells, or PBMCs provided the cDNA or gDNA that served as material.

The trim removed 2 bases at V and 5 bases at J, leaving 7 bases unmatched. Germline V gives CDR1 SGHRS, CDR2 YFSETQ. This CDR3 region has 16 residues. Authors' methods: Amplification from reference gene primers served as the basis for estimated nucleated cell counts. Profiled with immunoSEQ multiplex PCR; TCRdb holds only in-frame clones, not every one. D and trimming were read from the DNA, whereas the V and J calls and clone size are those reported in that table. The sample has about 220,000 clones; about four fifths are singletons. The clonotype originates from a woman at least 80 years old with acute or convalescent COVID-19. The chain couples TRBV5-1 to TRBJ1-6; TRBD1 matches at 7 bases. The material sequenced was peripheral blood. The CDR3 nucleotides read TGCGCCAGCAGCTTTAGCCCCGGACAGGATAATTCACCCCTCCACTTT. Encoded protein: CASSFSPGQDNSPLHF.